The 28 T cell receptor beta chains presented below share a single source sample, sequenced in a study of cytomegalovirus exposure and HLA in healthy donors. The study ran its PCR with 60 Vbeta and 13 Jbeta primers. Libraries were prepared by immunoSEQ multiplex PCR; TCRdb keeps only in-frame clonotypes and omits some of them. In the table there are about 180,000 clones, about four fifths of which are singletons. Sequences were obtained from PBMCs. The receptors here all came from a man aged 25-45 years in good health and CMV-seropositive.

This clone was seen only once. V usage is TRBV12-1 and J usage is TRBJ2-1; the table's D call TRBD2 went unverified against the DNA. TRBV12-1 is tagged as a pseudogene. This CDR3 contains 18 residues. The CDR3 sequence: CASSRGTSGRAPGDEQFF. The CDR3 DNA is TGTGCCAGCAGCCGCGGGACTAGCGGGAGGGCCCCGGGGGATGAGCAGTTCTTC.

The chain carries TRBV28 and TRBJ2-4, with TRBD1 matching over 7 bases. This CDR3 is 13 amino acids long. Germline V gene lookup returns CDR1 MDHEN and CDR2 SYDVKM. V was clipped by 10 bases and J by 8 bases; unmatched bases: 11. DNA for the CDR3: TGTGCCACCTCGGTAAGGGACAGAGACATTCAGTACTTC. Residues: CATSVRDRDIQYF.

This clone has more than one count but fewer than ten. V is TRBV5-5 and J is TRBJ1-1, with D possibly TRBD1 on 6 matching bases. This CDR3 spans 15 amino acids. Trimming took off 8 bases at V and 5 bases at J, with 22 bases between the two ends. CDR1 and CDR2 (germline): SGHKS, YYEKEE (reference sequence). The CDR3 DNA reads TGTGCCAGTGCGGGTCTGGGGGGGCAGGGGACTGAAGCTTTCTTT. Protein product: CASAGLGGQGTEAFF.

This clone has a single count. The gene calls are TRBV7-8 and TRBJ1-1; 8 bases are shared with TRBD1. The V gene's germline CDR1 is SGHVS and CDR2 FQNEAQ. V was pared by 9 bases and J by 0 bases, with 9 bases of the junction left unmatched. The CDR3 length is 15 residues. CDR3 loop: CASNGQGLMNTEAFF. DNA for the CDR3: TGTGCCAGTAATGGACAGGGCCTTATGAACACTGAAGCTTTCTTT.

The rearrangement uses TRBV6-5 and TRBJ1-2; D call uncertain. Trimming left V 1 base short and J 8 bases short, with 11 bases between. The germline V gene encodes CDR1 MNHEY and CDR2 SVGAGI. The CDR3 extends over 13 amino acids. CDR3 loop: CASSYYKGGGYTF. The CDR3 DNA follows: TGTGCCAGCAGTTACTATAAGGGAGGCGGCTACACCTTC.

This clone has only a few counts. The CDR3 protein is CASSGRGRDRGPPIGNTIYF. The CDR3 nucleotides are TGTGCCAGCAGCGGCAGAGGACGGGACAGGGGGCCGCCGATCGGAAACACCATATATTTT. This chain connects TRBV9 to TRBJ1-3, with TRBD1 matching 12 bases. The ends lost 3 bases at V and 4 bases at J; junction bases unmatched: 17. This CDR3 spans 20 amino acids. The germline V gene encodes CDR1 SGDLS and CDR2 YYNGEE.

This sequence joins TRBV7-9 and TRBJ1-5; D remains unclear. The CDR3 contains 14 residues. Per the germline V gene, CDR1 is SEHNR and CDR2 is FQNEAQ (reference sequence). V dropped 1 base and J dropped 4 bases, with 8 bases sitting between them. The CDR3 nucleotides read TGTGCCAGCAGCTTAGGCGGAGATAATCAGCCCCAGCATTTT. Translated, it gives CASSLGGDNQPQHF.

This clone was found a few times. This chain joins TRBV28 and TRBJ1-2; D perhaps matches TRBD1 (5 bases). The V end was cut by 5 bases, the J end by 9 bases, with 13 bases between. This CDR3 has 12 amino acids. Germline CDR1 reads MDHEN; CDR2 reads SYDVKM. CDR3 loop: CASSPLVGRYTF. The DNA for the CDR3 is TGTGCCAGCAGTCCCCTCGTGGGGCGCTACACCTTC.

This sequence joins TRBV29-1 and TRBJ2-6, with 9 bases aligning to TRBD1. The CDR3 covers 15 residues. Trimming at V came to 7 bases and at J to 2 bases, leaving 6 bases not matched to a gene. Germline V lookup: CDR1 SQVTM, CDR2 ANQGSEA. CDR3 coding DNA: TGCAGCGCGACCACAGGGGGCCCTGGGGCCAACGTCCTGACTTTC. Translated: CSATTGGPGANVLTF.

The CDR3: CASTQGPTNEKLFF. The DNA of the CDR3 is TGTGCCAGCACCCAGGGGCCAACTAATGAAAAACTGTTTTTT. The chain employs TRBV6-5 and TRBJ1-4; D perhaps matches TRBD1 (6 bases). CDR3 length: 14 amino acids. V was cut by 7 bases and J by 0 bases, with 9 bases left in between. CDR1 is MNHEY and CDR2 is SVGAGI in the germline V gene.

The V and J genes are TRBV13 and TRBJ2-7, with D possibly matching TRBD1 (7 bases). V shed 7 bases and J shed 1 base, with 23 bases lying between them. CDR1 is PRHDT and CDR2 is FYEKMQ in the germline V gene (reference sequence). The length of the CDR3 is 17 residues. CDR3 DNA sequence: TGTGCCAGCACTATATGGGCGGGACGGGACAGTTCCTACGAGCAGTACTTC. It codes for CASTIWAGRDSSYEQYF.

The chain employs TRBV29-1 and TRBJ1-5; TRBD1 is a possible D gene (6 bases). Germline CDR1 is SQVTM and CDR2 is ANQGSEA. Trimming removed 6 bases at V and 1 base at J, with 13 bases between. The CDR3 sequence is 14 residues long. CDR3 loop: CSVAQGQSNQPQHF. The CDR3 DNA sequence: TGCAGCGTCGCACAGGGACAAAGCAATCAGCCCCAGCATTTT.

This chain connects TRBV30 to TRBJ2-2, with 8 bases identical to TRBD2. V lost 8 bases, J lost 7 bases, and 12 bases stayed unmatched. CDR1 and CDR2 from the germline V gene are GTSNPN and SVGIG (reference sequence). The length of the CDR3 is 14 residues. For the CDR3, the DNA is TGTGCCCGAACTCCGGGACTAGGAAACGGGGAGCTGTTTTTT. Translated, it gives CARTPGLGNGELFF.

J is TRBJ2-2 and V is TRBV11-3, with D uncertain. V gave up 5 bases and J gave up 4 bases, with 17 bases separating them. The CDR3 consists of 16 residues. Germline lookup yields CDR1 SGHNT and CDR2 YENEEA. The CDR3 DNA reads TGTGCCAGCAGCCCCCTTTCGGCTAGAGGCACCGGGGAGCTGTTTTTT. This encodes CASSPLSARGTGELFF.

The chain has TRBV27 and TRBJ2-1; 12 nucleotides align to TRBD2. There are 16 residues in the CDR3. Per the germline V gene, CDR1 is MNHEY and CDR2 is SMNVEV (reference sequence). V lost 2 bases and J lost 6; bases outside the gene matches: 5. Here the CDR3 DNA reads TGTGCCAGCAGTTTAGGACCGGGACTAGCGGGCAATGAGCAGTTCTTC. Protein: CASSLGPGLAGNEQFF.

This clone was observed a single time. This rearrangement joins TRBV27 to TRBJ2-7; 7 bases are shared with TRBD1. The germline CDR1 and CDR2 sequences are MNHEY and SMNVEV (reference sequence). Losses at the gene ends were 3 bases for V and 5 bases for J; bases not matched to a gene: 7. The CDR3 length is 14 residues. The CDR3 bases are TGTGCCAGCAGTTTCTTACAGGGGTTCCACGAGCAGTACTTC. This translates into CASSFLQGFHEQYF.

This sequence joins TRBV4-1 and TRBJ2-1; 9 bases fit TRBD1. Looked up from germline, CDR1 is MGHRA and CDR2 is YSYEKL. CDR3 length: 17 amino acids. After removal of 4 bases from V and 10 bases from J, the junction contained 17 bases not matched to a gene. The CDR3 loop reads CASSPRDRDPLLGEQFF. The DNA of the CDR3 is TGCGCCAGCAGCCCCCGGGACAGGGATCCTCTTTTAGGGGAGCAGTTCTTC.

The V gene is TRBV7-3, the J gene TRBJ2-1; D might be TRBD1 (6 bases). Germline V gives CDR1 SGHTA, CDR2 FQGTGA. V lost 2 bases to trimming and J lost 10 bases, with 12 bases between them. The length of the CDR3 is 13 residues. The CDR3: CASSLGVGTEQFF. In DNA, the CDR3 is TGTGCCAGCAGCTTAGGGGTCGGGACAGAGCAGTTCTTC.

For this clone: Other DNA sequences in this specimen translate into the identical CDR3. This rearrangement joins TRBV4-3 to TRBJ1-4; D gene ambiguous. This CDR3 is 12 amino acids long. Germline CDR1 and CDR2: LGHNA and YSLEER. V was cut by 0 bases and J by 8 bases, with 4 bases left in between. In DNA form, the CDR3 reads TGCGCCAGCAGCCAAGATCGGGAAAAACTGTTTTTT. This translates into CASSQDREKLFF.

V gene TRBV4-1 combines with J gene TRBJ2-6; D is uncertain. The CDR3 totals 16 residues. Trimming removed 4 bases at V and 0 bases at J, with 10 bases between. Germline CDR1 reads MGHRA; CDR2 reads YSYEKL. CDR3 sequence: CASSRLTGSGANVLTF. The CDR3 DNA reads TGCGCCAGCAGCCGTCTGACGGGCTCTGGGGCCAACGTCCTGACTTTC.

CDR3 in amino acids: CASRGLDRVNTGELFF. The DNA for the CDR3 is TGTGCCAGCAGGGGGTTGGACAGGGTGAACACCGGGGAGCTGTTTTTT. The rearrangement uses TRBV27 and TRBJ2-2; 8 nucleotides line up with TRBD1. The CDR3 extends over 16 amino acids. In germline, CDR1 is MNHEY, CDR2 SMNVEV (reference sequence). Trimming took 6 bases from V and 1 from J; bases not matched to a gene: 7.

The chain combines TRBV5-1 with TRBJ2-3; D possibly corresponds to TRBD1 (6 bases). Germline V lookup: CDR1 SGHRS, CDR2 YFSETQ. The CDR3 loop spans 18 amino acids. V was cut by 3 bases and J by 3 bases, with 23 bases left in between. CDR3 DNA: TGCGCCAGCAGCTGGCCCAAATCCGGGACATACGATACAGATACGCAGTATTTT. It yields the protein CASSWPKSGTYDTDTQYF. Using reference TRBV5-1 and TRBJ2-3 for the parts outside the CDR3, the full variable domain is KAGVTQTPRYLIKTRGQQVTLSCSPISGHRSVSWYQQTPGQGLQFLFEYFSETQRNKGNFPGRFSGRQFSNSRSEMNVSTLELGDSALYLCASSWPKSGTYDTDTQYFGPGTRLTVL.

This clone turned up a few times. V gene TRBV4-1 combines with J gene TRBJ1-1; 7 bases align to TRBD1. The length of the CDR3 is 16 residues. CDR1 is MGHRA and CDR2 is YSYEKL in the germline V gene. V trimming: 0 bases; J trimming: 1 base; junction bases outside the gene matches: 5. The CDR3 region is CASSQDSGGSNTEAFF. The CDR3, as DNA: TGCGCCAGCAGCCAAGACTCAGGGGGATCGAACACTGAAGCTTTCTTT.

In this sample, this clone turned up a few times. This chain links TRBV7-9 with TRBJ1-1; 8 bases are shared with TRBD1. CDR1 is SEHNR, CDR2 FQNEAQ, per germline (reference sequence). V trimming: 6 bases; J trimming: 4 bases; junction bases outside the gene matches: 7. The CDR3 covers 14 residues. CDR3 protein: CASRPRQGSTEAFF. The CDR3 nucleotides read TGTGCCAGCAGGCCCCGACAGGGGAGCACTGAAGCTTTCTTT.

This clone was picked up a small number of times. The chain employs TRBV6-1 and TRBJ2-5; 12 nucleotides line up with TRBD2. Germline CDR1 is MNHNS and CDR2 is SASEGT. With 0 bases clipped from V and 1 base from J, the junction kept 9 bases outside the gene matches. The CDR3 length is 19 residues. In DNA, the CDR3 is TGTGCCAGCAGTGAAGCTTTAGCTAGCGGGGGGGCGAGCCAAGAGACCCAGTACTTC. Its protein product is CASSEALASGGASQETQYF.

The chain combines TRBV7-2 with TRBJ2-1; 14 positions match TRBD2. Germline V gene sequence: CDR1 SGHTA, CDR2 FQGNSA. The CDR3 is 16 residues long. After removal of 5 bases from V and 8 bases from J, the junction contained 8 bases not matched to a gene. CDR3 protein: CASSPRTSGGQHEQFF. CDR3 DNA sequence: TGTGCCAGCAGCCCGAGGACTAGCGGGGGGCAACATGAGCAGTTCTTC.

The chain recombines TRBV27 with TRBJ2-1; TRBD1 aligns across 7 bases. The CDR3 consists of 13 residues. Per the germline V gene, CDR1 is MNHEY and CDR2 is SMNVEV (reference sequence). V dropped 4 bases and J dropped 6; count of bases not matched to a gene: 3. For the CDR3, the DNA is TGTGCCAGCAGTTGGGACAGCAGCAATGAGCAGTTCTTC. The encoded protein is CASSWDSSNEQFF.

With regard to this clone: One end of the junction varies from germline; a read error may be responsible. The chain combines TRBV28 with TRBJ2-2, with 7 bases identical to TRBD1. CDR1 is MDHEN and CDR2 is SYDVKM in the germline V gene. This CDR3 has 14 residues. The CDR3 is CASNRDSNTGEPFF. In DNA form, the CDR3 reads TGTGCCAGCAACAGGGACAGTAACACCGGGGAGCCGTTTTTT. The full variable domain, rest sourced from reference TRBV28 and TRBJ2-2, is DVKVTQSSRYLVKRTGEKVFLECVQDMDHENMFWYRQDPGLGLRLIYFSYDVKMKEKGDIPEGYSVSREKKERFSLILESASTNQTSMYLCASNRDSNTGEPFFGEGSRLTVL.